This T cell receptor beta chain comes out of a study of T cells in Graves' hyperthyroidism and ophthalmopathy. Overall study: Pretreatment peripheral blood was obtained at initial diagnosis.

This clonotype was seen a handful of times. Its antigen remains unidentified. Overall study findings and caveats: The model foresaw ophthalmopathy a median roughly 6 months prior to onset.

Patients were excluded because of uncontrolled infection, other autoimmune disease, pregnancy or lactation. Amplified TCR beta CDR3 regions derived from RNA transcripts. Initially, a first-round RT-PCR of the TCR CDR3 employed the HTBI primer set. One entry per CDR3 protein, called by TCRdb with MiXCR from the multiplex PCR reads. The sample holds around 600,000 distinct CDR3 sequences, 13% to 15% seen once. V was clipped by 5 bases and J by 1 base; unmatched bases: 7. The germline gives CDR1 KGHDR, CDR2 SFDVKD. CDR3 length equals 16 residues. Source material: blood. This chain joins TRBV24-1 and TRBJ1-5, with 7 bases matching TRBD1. This clonotype was obtained from a young woman with Graves' ophthalmopathy. CDR3 sequence: CATSAGRGQSNQPQHF. CDR3 DNA: TGTGCCACCAGTGCGGGGAGGGGGCAGAGCAATCAGCCCCAGCATTTT.